The clone carrying this TCR beta chain has only a few counts. This entry comes from a study of low-dose radiotherapy and immunotherapy resistance in tumors. About the study: Cohort 2's total reached 13 Gy over 26 weeks, at 1 Gy per fraction every two weeks.

Primers used for first-strand cDNA, a TRAV- and TRBV-specific set, covered both alpha and beta chains. TCR amplification ran approximately 22 PCR cycles using constant-region and V-primer adapter primers. From the reads, TCRdb called clonotypes with MiXCR, one entry per CDR3 protein. The table records some 13,000 distinct CDR3 sequences, about 77% of them present only once. This CDR3 spans 13 amino acids. In germline, CDR1 is SGHNT, CDR2 YYREEE (reference sequence). Trimming removed 4 bases from V and 6 bases from J, with 11 bases in between. The TCR sequence derives from a human donor with advanced metastatic prostate, ovarian, gallbladder or colorectal cancer (not recorded which). This table probably holds off-target reads from a library built for another chain. This rearrangement joins TRBV5-4 to TRBJ2-1; TRBD1 is a possible D gene (6 bases). The CDR3, as DNA: TGTGCCAGCAGCCCCCAGACAGGCAATGAGCAGTTCTTC. This translates into CASSPQTGNEQFF.